This T cell receptor beta chain originates from a study of blood T cell repertoires in COVID-19. Here immunoSEQ multiplex PCR was the method, and the copy in TCRdb shows in-frame clones only, minus some. The sample has about 330,000 clones, roughly 87% seen once. The germline gives CDR1 DFQATT, CDR2 SNEGSKA (reference sequence). There are 12 residues in the CDR3. V was trimmed by 3 bases and J by 3 bases, leaving 9 bases between them. What was sequenced was PBMCs or T cells enriched from blood (not recorded which). This sequence was found in a woman aged 25 to 39 who had recovered from COVID-19. V is TRBV20-1 and J is TRBJ2-7; D not resolved. The CDR3 sequence: CSASTSGYEQYF. DNA of the CDR3: TGCAGTGCTAGTACATCGGGCTACGAGCAGTACTTC.